Listed below are T cell receptor beta chains from one sample, sequenced in a study of T cell responses to AZD1222 COVID-19 vaccine. Libraries were prepared by immunoSEQ multiplex PCR; TCRdb keeps only in-frame clonotypes and omits some of them. The sample holds around 150,000 clones, about 90% seen once. Specimen: peripheral blood, collected 28 days after the second AZD1222 dose. The receptors stem from an adult who received the AZD1222 COVID-19 vaccine. CDR3s include the opening cysteine and the closing phenylalanine or tryptophan. D genes are given only for firm matches. The size field is filled for only some rows; it gives once, few, many or a size class.

v_gene,d_gene,j_gene,abundance,CDR3aa,CDR3nt
TRBV25-1,TRBD1,TRBJ2-1,-,CASRETGGAYNEQFF,TGTGCCAGCAGGGAGACAGGGGGCGCTTACAATGAGCAGTTCTTC
TRBV6-5,-,TRBJ1-1,-,CASSDTVNTEAFF,TGTGCCAGCAGCGATACGGTGAACACTGAAGCTTTCTTT
TRBV19,TRBD2,TRBJ2-2,once,CASSIGEGTSGGFHTGELFF,TGTGCCAGTAGTATAGGAGAGGGGACTAGCGGGGGATTCCACACCGGGGAGCTGTTTTTT
TRBV14,-,TRBJ1-2,-,CASSPQADPSNYGYTF,TGTGCCAGCAGCCCACAGGCCGACCCCTCTAACTATGGCTACACCTTC
TRBV30,TRBD1,TRBJ1-2,-,CAWSRDRALTGHGYTF,TGTGCCTGGAGTAGGGACAGGGCCTTGACGGGGCATGGCTACACCTTC
TRBV12-3/TRBV12-4,TRBD1,TRBJ1-2,once,CASRTGTGVFHTF,TGTGCCAGCAGGACCGGGACAGGGGTTTTCCACACCTTC
TRBV3-1/TRBV3-2,-,TRBJ2-1,once,CASSLYRAFHGEQFF,TGTGCCAGCAGCCTCTACAGGGCCTTCCACGGGGAGCAGTTCTTC
TRBV19,-,TRBJ1-1,-,CASSSGSLNTEAFF,TGTGCCAGTAGTAGTGGCAGCCTGAACACTGAAGCTTTCTTT
TRBV18,-,TRBJ1-6,-,CASSPRGDSPLHF,TGTGCCAGCTCACCAAGGGGAGATTCACCCCTCCACTTT
TRBV19,TRBD1,TRBJ1-2,-,CASSPLEGAANYGYTF,TGTGCCAGTAGTCCCCTCGAGGGGGCAGCTAACTATGGCTACACCTTC
TRBV5-1,-,TRBJ1-1,-,CASRDSQNTEAFF,TGCGCCAGCCGTGACAGTCAGAACACTGAAGCTTTCTTT
TRBV3-1/TRBV3-2,-,TRBJ2-3,-,CASSQVTGRADTQYF,TGTGCCAGCAGCCAAGTGACAGGGAGGGCAGATACGCAGTATTTT
TRBV7-9,-,TRBJ1-2,-,CASSLTGSYGYTF,TGTGCCAGCAGCTTAACGGGTAGCTATGGCTACACCTTC
TRBV3-1/TRBV3-2,TRBD1,TRBJ2-1,-,CASSPWDREFGNEQFF,TGTGCCAGCAGCCCTTGGGACAGGGAATTTGGCAATGAGCAGTTCTTC
TRBV7-9,-,TRBJ2-7,-,CASSPSVGPSYEQYF,TGTGCCAGCAGCCCCAGCGTGGGCCCCTCCTACGAGCAGTACTTC
TRBV25-1,-,TRBJ2-3,-,CASSESSGVNTDTQYF,TGTGCCAGCAGTGAATCGTCGGGAGTAAACACAGATACGCAGTATTTT
TRBV6-5,TRBD1,TRBJ1-2,-,CASSYEGAQDYGYTF,TGTGCCAGCAGTTACGAGGGGGCGCAGGACTATGGCTACACCTTC
TRBV11-3,-,TRBJ2-1,once,CASSLGTPNNEQFF,TGTGCCAGCAGCTTAGGGACCCCTAACAATGAGCAGTTCTTC
TRBV27,TRBD1,TRBJ1-6,-,CASSMDRVNSPLHF,TGTGCCAGCAGTATGGACAGGGTAAATTCACCCCTCCACTTT
TRBV3-1/TRBV3-2,-,TRBJ2-7,-,CASSPSGVSYEQYF,TGTGCCAGCAGCCCCTCTGGGGTTTCCTACGAGCAGTACTTC
TRBV10-1,TRBD2,TRBJ2-5,-,CASSGGLGQETQYF,TGCGCCAGCAGTGGCGGACTAGGACAAGAGACCCAGTACTTC
TRBV9,-,TRBJ1-1,-,CASSVGRLDTEAFF,TGTGCCAGCAGCGTAGGAAGGTTGGACACTGAAGCTTTCTTT
TRBV19,-,TRBJ2-7,-,CASSEQGREQYF,TGTGCCAGTAGTGAACAGGGTCGGGAGCAGTACTTC
TRBV6-1,-,TRBJ1-4,-,CASSESGGEKLFF,TGTGCCAGCAGTGAATCTGGGGGCGAAAAACTGTTTTTT
TRBV19,TRBD1,TRBJ1-4,-,CASSIGTGGREKLFF,TGTGCCAGTAGTATTGGTACAGGGGGCAGGGAAAAACTGTTTTTT
TRBV5-6,-,TRBJ1-2,-,CASILTGRIGYGYTF,TGTGCCAGCATCTTAACAGGGCGGATAGGCTATGGCTACACCTTC
TRBV19,TRBD1,TRBJ1-2,-,CASTPTGKSNYGYTF,TGTGCCAGTACTCCGACAGGGAAGAGCAACTATGGCTACACCTTC
TRBV6-1,-,TRBJ1-1,-,CASSEVVETEAFF,TGTGCCAGCAGTGAAGTTGTGGAAACTGAAGCTTTCTTT